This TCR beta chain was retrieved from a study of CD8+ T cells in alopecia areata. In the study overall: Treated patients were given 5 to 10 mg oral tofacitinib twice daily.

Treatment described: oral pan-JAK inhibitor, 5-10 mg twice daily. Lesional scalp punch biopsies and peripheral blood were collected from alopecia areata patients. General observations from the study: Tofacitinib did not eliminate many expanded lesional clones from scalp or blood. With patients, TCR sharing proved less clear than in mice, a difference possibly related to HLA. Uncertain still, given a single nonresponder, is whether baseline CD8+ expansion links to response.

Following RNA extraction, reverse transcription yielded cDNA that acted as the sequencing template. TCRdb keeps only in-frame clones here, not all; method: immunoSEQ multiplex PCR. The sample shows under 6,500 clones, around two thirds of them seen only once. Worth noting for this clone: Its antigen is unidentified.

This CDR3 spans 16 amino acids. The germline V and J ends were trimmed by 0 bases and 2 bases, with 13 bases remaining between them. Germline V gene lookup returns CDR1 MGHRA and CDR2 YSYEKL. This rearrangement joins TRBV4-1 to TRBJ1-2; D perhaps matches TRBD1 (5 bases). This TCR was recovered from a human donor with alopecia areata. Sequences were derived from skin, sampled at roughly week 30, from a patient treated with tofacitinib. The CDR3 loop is CASSQEPQGINYGYTF. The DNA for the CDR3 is TGCGCCAGCAGCCAAGAACCTCAGGGAATAAACTATGGCTACACCTTC.